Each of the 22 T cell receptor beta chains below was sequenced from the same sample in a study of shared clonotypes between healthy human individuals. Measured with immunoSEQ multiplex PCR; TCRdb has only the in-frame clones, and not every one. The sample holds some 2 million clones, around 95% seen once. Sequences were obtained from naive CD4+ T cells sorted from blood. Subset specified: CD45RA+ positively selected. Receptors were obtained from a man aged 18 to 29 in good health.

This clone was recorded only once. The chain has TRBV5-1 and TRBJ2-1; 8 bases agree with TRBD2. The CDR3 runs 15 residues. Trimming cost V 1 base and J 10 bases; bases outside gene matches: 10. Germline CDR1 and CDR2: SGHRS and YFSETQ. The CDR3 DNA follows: TGCGCCAGCAGCTTGTACCCAGCGGGAGCGAGAGAGCAGTTCTTC. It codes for CASSLYPAGAREQFF. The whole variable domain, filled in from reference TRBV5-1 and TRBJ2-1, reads KAGVTQTPRYLIKTRGQQVTLSCSPISGHRSVSWYQQTPGQGLQFLFEYFSETQRNKGNFPGRFSGRQFSNSRSEMNVSTLELGDSALYLCASSLYPAGAREQFFGPGTRLTVL.

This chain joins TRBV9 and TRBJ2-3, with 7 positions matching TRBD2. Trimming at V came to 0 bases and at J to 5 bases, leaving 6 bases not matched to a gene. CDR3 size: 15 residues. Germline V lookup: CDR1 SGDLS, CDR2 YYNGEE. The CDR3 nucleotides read TGTGCCAGCAGCGTAGAAGGCGGGAGCGGAGATACGCAGTATTTT. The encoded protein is CASSVEGGSGDTQYF.

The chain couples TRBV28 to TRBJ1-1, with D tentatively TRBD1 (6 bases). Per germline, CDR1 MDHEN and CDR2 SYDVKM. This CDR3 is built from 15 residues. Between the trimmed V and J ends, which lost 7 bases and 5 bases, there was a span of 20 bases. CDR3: CASTQGGARWTEAFF. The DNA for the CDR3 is TGTGCCAGCACTCAAGGGGGGGCGAGGTGGACTGAAGCTTTCTTT.

DNA of the CDR3: TGTGCCAGCAGCGCTTTAATTGGGGGAATGAATGCAGCTTTCTTT. It encodes CASSALIGGMNAAFF. The chain carries TRBV9 and TRBJ1-1; D is perhaps TRBD1 (5 bases). V was clipped by 3 bases and J by 10 bases, with 22 bases between them. CDR3 size: 15 residues. CDR1 is SGDLS and CDR2 is YYNGEE in the germline V gene.

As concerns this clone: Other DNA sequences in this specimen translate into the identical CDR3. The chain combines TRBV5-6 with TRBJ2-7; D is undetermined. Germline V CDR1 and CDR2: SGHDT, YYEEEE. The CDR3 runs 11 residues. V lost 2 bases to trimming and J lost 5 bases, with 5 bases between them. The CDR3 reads CASSFTDEQYF. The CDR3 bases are TGTGCCAGCAGCTTTACTGACGAGCAGTACTTC. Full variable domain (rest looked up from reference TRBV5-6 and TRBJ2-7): DAGVTQSPTHLIKTRGQQVTLRCSPKSGHDTVSWYQQALGQGPQFIFQYYEEEERQRGNFPDRFSGHQFPNYSSELNVNALLLGDSALYLCASSFTDEQYFGPGTRLTVT.

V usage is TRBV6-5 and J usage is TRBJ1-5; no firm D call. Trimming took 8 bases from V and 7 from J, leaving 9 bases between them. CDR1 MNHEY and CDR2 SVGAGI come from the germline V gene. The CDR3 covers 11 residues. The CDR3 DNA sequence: TGTGCCAGCGGTTTTACACAGCCCCAGCATTTT. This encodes CASGFTQPQHF.

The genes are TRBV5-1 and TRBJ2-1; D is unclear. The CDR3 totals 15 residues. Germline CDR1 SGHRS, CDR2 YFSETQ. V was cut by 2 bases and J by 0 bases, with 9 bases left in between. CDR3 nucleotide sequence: TGCGCCAGCAGCTTTAACGGGTACTCCTACAATGAGCAGTTCTTC. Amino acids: CASSFNGYSYNEQFF.

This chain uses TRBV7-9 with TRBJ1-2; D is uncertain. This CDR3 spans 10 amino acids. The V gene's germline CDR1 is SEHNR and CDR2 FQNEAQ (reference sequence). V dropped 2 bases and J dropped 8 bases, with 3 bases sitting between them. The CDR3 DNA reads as TGTGCCAGCAGCTTAAGGGGCTACACCTTC. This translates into CASSLRGYTF.

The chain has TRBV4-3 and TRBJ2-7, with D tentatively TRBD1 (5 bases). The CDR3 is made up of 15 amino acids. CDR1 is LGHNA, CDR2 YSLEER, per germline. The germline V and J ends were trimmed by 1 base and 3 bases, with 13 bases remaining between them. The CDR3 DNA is TGCGCCAGCAGCCAAGGCGAAAGGGGTTACTACGAGCAGTACTTC. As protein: CASSQGERGYYEQYF.

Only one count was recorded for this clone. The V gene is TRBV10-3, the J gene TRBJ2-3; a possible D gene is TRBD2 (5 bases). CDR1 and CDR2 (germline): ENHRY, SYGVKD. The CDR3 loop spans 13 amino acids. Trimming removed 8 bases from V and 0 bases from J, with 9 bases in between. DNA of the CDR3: TGTGCCATCCAAGGGAGAAGCACAGATACGCAGTATTTT. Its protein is CAIQGRSTDTQYF.

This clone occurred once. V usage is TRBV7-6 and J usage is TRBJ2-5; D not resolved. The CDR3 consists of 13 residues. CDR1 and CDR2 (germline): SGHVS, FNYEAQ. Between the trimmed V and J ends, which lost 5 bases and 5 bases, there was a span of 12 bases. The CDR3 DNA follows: TGTGCCAGCAGCCCCCAGAGGTTGGAGACCCAGTACTTC. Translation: CASSPQRLETQYF.

In DNA, the CDR3 is TGCAGCGTTGCTACTAGCGTGAGCGAGCAGTACTTC. This translates into CSVATSVSEQYF. The chain links TRBV29-1 to TRBJ2-7, with 7 bases that match TRBD2. V lost 4 bases, J lost 6 bases, and 6 bases stayed unmatched. From germline, CDR1 is SQVTM and CDR2 ANQGSEA. The CDR3 totals 12 residues.

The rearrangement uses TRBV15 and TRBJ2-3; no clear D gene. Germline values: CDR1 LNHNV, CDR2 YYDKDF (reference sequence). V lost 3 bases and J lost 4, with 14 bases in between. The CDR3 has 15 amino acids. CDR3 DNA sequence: TGTGCCACCAGCAGGGCTCCCCGTGCCCCAGATACGCAGTATTTT. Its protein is CATSRAPRAPDTQYF. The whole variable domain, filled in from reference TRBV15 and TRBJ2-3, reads DAMVIQNPRYQVTQFGKPVTLSCSQTLNHNVMYWYQQKSSQAPKLLFHYYDKDFNNEADTPDNFQSRRPNTSFCFLDIRSPGLGDTAMYLCATSRAPRAPDTQYFGPGTRLTVL.

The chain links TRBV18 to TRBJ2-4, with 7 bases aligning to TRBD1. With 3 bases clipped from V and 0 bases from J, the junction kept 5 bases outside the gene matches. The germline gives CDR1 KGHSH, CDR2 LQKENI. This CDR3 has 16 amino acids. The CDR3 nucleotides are TGTGCCAGCTCACCGGGACAGAGACTAGCCAAAAACATTCAGTACTTC. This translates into CASSPGQRLAKNIQYF.

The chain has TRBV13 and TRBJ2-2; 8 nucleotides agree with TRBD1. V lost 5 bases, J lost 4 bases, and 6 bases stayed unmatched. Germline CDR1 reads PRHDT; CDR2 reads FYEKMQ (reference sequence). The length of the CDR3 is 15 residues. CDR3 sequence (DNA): TGTGCCAGCAGCGAAACAGGGGGAATCACCGGGGAGCTGTTTTTT. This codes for CASSETGGITGELFF.

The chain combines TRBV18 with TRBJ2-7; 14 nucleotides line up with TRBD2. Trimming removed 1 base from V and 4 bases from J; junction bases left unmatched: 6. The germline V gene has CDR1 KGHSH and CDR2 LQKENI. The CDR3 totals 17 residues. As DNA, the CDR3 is TGTGCCAGCTCACCACGAGGACTAGCGGGGGGCGTATACGAGCAGTACTTC. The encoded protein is CASSPRGLAGGVYEQYF.

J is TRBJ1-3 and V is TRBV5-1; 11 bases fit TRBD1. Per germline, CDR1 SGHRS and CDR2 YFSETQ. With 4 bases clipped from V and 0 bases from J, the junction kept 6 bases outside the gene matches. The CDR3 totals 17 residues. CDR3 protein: CASSHRTGGISGNTIYF. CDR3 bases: TGCGCCAGCAGCCATAGGACAGGGGGCATCTCTGGAAACACCATATATTTT.

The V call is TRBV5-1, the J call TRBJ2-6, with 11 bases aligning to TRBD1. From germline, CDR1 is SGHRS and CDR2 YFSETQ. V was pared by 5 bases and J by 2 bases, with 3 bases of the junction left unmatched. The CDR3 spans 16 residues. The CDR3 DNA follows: TGCGCCAGCAGTTGGACAGGGGGCACTGGGGCCAACGTCCTGACTTTC. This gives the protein CASSWTGGTGANVLTF.

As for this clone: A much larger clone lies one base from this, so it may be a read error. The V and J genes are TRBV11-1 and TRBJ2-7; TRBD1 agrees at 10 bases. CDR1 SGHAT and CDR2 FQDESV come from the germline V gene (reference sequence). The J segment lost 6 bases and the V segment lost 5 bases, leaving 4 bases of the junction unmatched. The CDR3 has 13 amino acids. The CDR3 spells CASSPDRGLEQYF. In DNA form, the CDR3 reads TGTGCCAGCAGCCCCGACAGGGGGCTCGAGCAGTACTTC.

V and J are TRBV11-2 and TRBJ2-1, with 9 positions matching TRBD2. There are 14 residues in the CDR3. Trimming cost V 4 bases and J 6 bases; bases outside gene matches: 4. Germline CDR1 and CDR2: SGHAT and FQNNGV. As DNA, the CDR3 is TGTGCCAGCAGCTGGGGACTAGCCCCCAATGAGCAGTTCTTC. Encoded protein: CASSWGLAPNEQFF.

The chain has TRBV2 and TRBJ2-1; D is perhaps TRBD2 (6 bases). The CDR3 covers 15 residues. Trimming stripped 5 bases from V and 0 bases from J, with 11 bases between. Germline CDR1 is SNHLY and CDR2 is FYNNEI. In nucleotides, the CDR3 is TGTGCCAGCAGTTCCGCGGGGAGCTCCTACAATGAGCAGTTCTTC. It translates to CASSSAGSSYNEQFF.

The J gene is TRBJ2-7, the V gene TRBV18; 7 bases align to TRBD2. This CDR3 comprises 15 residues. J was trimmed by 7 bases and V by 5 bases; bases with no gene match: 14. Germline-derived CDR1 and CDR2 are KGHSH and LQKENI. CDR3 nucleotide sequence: TGTGCCAGCTCAGACGAAGCGGGACGGCGAGGAGAGCAGTACTTC. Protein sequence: CASSDEAGRRGEQYF.